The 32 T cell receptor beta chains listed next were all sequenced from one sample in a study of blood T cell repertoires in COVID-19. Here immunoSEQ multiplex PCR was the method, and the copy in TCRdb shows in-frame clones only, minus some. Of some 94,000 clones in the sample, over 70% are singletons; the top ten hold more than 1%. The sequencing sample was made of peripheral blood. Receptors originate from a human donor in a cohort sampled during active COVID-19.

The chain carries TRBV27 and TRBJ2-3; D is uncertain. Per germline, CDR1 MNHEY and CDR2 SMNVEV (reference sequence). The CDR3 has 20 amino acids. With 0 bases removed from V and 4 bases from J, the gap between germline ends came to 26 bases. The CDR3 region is CASSLSTVSPPLQQSDTQYF. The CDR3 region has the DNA TGTGCCAGCAGTTTATCCACAGTGTCACCCCCCCTCCAGCAGTCAGATACGCAGTATTTT.

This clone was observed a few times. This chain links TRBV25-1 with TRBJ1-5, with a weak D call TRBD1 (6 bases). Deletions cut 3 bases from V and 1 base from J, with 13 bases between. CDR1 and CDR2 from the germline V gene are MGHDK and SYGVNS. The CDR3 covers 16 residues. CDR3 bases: TGTGCCAGCAGTGACCTGGTGGGGGCAAGCAATCAGCCCCAGCATTTT. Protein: CASSDLVGASNQPQHF.

The CDR3, as DNA: TGTGCCAGCAGTGACCAGGGGGCAGATAATTCACCCCTCCACTTT. Protein: CASSDQGADNSPLHF. The chain recombines TRBV6-1 with TRBJ1-6, with 8 bases that match TRBD1. Germline V gives CDR1 MNHNS, CDR2 SASEGT. The CDR3 is 15 amino acids. The junction had 3 bases not matched to a gene; V was cut back by 3 bases and J by 5 bases.

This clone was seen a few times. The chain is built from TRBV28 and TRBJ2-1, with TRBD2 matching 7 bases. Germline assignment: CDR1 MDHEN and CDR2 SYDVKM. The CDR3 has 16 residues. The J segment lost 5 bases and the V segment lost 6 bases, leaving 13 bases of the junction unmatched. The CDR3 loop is CASSPAGLEGNNEQFF. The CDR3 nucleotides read TGTGCCAGCAGCCCAGCCGGACTAGAAGGGAACAATGAGCAGTTCTTC.

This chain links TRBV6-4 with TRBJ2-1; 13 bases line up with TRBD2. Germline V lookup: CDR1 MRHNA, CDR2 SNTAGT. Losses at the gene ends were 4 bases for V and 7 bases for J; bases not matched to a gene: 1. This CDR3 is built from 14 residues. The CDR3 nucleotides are TGTGCCAGCAGTGCGACTAGCGGGAGGAATGAGCAGTTCTTC. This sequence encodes CASSATSGRNEQFF.

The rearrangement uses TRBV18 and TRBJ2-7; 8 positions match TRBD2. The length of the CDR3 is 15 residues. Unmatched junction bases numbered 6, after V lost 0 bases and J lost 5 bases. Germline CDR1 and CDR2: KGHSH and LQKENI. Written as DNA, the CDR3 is TGTGCCAGCTCACCACCAAGCGGGAGCGGTGACGAGCAGTACTTC. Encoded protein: CASSPPSGSGDEQYF.

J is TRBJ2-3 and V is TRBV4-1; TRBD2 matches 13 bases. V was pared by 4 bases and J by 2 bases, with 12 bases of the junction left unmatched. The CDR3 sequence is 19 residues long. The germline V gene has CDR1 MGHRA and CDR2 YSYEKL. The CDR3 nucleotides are TGCGCCAGCAGCCTGAGGACTAGCGGGAGTCGAGGGACCACAGATACGCAGTATTTT. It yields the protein CASSLRTSGSRGTTDTQYF.

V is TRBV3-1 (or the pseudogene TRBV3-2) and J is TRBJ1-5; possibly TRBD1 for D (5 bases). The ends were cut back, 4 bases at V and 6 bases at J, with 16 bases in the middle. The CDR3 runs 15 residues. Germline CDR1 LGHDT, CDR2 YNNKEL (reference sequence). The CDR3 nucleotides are TGTGCCAGCAGCCGTGGGAGGGGAGGCGGTCAGCCCCAGCATTTT. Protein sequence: CASSRGRGGGQPQHF.

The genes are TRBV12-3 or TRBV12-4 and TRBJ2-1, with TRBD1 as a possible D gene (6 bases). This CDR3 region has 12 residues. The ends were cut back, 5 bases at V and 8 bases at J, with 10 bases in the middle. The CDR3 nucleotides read TGTGCCAGCAGTCCGCCAGGGGATGAGCAGTTCTTC. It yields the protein CASSPPGDEQFF.

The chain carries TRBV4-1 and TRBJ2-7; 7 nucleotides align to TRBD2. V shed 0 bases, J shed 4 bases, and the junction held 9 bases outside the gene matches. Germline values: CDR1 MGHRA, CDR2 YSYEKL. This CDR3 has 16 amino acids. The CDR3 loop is CASSQDRREKWYEQYF. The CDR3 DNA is TGCGCCAGCAGCCAAGATAGGCGGGAGAAGTGGTACGAGCAGTACTTC.

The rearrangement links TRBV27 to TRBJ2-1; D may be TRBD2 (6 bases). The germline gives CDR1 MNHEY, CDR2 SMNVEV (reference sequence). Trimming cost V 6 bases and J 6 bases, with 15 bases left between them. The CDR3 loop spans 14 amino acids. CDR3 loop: CASRREPRFNEQFF. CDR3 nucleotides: TGTGCCAGCAGGCGGGAACCCCGATTCAATGAGCAGTTCTTC.

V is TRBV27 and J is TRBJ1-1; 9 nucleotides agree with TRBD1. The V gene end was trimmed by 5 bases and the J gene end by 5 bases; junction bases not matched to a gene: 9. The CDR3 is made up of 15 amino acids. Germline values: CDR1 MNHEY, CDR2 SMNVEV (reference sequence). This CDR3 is CASSPNGQGRTEAFF. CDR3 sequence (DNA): TGTGCCAGCAGTCCCAACGGACAGGGGAGAACTGAAGCTTTCTTT.

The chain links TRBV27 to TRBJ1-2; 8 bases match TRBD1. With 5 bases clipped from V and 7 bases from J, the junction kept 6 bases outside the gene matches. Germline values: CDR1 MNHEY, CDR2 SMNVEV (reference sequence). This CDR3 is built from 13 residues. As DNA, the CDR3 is TGTGCCAGCAGTCCGGACAGGGCCGGTGGCTACACCTTC. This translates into CASSPDRAGGYTF.

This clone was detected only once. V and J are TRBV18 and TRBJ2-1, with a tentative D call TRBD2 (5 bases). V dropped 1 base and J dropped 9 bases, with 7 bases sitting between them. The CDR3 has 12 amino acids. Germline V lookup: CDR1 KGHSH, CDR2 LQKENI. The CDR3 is CASSPLTSEQFF. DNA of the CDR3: TGTGCCAGCTCACCACTTACTAGTGAGCAGTTCTTC.

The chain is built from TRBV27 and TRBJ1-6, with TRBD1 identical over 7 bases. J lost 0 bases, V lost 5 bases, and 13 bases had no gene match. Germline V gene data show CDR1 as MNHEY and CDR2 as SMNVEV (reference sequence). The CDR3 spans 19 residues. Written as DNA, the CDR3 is TGTGCCAGCAGTCTGGGGCGGGGCAGGGGGAACTCCTATAATTCACCCCTCCACTTT. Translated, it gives CASSLGRGRGNSYNSPLHF.

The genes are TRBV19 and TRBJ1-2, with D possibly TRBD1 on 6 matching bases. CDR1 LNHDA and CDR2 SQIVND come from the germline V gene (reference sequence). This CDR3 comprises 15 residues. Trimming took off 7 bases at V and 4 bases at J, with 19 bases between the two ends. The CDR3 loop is CASTDSQGTIYGYTF. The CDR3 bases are TGTGCCAGTACCGACTCACAGGGCACGATCTATGGCTACACCTTC.

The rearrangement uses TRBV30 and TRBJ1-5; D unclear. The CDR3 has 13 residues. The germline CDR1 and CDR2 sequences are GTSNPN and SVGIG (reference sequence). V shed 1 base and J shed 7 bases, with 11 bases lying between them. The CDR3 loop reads CAWSAAGEQPQHF. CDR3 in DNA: TGTGCCTGGAGTGCCGCAGGTGAACAGCCCCAGCATTTT.

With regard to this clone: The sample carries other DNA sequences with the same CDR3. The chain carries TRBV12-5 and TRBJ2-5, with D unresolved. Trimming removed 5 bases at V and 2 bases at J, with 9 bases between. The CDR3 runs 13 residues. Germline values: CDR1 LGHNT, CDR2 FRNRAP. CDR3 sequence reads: CASGPSGQETQYF. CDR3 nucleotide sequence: TGTGCTAGTGGTCCCTCGGGTCAAGAGACCCAGTACTTC.

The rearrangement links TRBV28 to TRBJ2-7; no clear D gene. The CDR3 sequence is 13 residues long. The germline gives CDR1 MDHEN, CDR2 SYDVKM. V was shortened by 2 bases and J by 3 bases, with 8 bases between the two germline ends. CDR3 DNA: TGTGCCAGCAGTTTAGCGGCACTCTACGAGCAGTACTTC. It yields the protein CASSLAALYEQYF.

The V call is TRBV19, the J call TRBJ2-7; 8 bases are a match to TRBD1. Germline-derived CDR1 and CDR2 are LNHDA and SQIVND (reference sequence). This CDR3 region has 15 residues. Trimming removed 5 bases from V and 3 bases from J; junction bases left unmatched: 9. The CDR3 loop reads CASSVLLGQVYEQYF. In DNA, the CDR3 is TGTGCCAGTAGTGTACTCCTGGGACAGGTCTACGAGCAGTACTTC. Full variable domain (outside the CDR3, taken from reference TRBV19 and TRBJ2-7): DGGITQSPKYLFRKEGQNVTLSCEQNLNHDAMYWYRQDPGQGLRLIYYSQIVNDFQKGDIAEGYSVSREKKESFPLTVTSAQKNPTAFYLCASSVLLGQVYEQYFGPGTRLTVT.

The chain's CDR3 is CASSLNGGNSYEQYF. For the CDR3, the DNA is TGTGCCAGCAGCTTAAACGGAGGCAATTCCTACGAGCAGTACTTC. The J gene is TRBJ2-7, the V gene TRBV11-2; the D gene is possibly TRBD2 (5 bases). The V end lost 2 bases, the J end lost 1 base, and 12 bases lay between the germline ends. Germline V gene data show CDR1 as SGHAT and CDR2 as FQNNGV. The CDR3 is 15 residues long.

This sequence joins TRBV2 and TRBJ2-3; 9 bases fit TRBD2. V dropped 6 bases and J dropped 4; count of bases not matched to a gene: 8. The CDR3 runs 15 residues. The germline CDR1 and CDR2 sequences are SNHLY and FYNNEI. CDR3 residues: CASRPAGGRADTQYF. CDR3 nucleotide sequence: TGTGCCAGCAGGCCCGCGGGAGGGCGGGCAGATACGCAGTATTTT.

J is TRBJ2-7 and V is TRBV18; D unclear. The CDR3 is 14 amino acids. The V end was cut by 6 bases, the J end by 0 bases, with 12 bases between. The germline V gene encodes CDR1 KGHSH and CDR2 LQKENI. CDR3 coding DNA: TGTGCCAGCTCCCCAGGAGCTAGCTCCTACGAGCAGTACTTC. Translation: CASSPGASSYEQYF.

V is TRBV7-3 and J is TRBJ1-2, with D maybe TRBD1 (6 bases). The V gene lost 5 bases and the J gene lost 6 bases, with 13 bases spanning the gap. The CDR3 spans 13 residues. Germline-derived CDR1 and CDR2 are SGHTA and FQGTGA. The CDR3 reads CASSDRGGDGYTF. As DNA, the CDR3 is TGTGCCAGCAGCGACCGGGGGGGCGATGGCTACACCTTC.

CDR3 in DNA: TGTGCCAGCACCCAAATCGGGACACCCTCCTACGAGCAGTACTTC. This encodes CASTQIGTPSYEQYF. The chain links TRBV28 to TRBJ2-7, with D perhaps TRBD1 (6 bases). This CDR3 has 15 residues. Trimming took off 7 bases at V and 0 bases at J, with 16 bases between the two ends. Per germline, CDR1 MDHEN and CDR2 SYDVKM.

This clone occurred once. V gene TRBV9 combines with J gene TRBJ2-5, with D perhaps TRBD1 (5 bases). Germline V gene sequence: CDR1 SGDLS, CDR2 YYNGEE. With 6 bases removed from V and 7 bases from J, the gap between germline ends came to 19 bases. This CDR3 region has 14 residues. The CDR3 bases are TGTGCCAGCACCGGGCACAGTCTAGGGGCGACCCAGTACTTC. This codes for CASTGHSLGATQYF.

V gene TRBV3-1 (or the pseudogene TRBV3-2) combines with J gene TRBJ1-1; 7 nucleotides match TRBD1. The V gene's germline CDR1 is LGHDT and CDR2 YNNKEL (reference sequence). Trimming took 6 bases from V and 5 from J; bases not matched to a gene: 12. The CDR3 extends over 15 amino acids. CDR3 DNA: TGTGCCAGCAGGCACTATCGGGACAGAGGGACTGAAGCTTTCTTT. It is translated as CASRHYRDRGTEAFF.

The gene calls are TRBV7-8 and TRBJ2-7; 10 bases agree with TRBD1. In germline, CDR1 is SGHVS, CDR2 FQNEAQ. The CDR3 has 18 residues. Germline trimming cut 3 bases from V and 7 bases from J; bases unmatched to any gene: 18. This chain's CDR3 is CASSLGQGLKLLTREQYF. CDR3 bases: TGTGCCAGCAGCTTGGGACAGGGGTTAAAACTCCTAACTAGGGAGCAGTACTTC.

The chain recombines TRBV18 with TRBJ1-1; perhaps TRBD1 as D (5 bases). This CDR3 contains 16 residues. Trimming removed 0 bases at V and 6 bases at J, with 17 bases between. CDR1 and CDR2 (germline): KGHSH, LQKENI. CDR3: CASSPPRAGMMAEAFF. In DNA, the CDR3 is TGTGCCAGCTCACCACCTCGAGCAGGGATGATGGCTGAAGCTTTCTTT.

In nucleotides, the CDR3 is TGTGCCAGCAGTTTCAGTAGCGGGAGAGGGCTGGTAGAGACCCAGTACTTC. It yields the protein CASSFSSGRGLVETQYF. This sequence joins TRBV28 and TRBJ2-5, with TRBD2 identical over 9 bases. Trimming removed 3 bases from V and 4 bases from J; junction bases left unmatched: 12. The CDR3 runs to 17 residues. Germline-derived CDR1 and CDR2 are MDHEN and SYDVKM.

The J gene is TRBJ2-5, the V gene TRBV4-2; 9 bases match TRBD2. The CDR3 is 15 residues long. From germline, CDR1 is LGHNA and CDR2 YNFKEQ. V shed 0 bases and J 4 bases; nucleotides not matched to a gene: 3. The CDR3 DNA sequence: TGTGCCAGCAGCCAAGATCGACTAGCGGTAGAGACCCAGTACTTC. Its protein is CASSQDRLAVETQYF.

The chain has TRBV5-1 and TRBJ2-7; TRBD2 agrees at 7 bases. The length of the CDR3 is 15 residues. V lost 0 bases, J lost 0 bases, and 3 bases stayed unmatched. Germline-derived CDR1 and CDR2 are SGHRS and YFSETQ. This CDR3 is CASSLEWEGSYEQYF. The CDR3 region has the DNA TGCGCCAGCAGCTTGGAGTGGGAGGGCTCCTACGAGCAGTACTTC.